This paragraph covers one T cell receptor beta chain sequence. This receptor's antigen is unknown. The input lacks base qualities; no much larger clone sits a single base away. This specimen belongs to a study of T cell responses to AZD1222 COVID-19 vaccine (dated by TCRdb to the early 2020s). Broadly, across the study: AZD1222 recipients with second doses at about 4 weeks or about 12 weeks were pooled, because spike-specific TCR depth and breadth did not differ between schedules. TCR sequencing was performed for roughly 250 trial participants, of whom around 210 were given two doses of AZD1222 and around 25 were given two doses of MenACWY control vaccine. Trial participants were enrolled into age subgroups of 18-55, 56-69 and 70-plus years, which contained about 150, 27 and 61 TCR-sequenced participants, respectively. Paper-wide results and their limitations: CD4 TCRs associated with the vaccine covered the entire spike protein, and the dominant responses were in regions 160-218 and 743-854. Only five to seven AZD1222 recipients were SARS-CoV-2 seropositive at baseline, limiting conclusions about previously exposed vaccinees. Reportedly, close to half of the unique spike-specific TCRs recognized epitopes lying outside the regions that are mutated in the B.1.351 and B.1.1.7 variants. In the small 56-69-year group, the increase in depth fell short of significance, most likely because of low power. Participants were mostly white British, with more females than males. The authors suggested clonal diversity may have been underestimated. Because no day 14 peak-response samples were available, the repertoires could be characterized only after the peak T cell response. A significant rise in spike-specific TCR breadth and depth was observed after two AZD1222 doses relative to day 0 and relative to MenACWY recipients.

Taken with the paper, the label for time point translates to: baseline before first vaccination. Vaccinee samples were obtained from the UK trials COV001 and COV002, which included a single-blind randomized controlled phase 2/3 trial of AZD1222 (ChAdOx1 nCoV-19) in healthy adults. Trial participant PBMC samples were collected at day 0 and day 28 after the second dose for TCRbeta chain sequencing. The CDR3 covers 14 residues, taking in both the cysteine and the phenylalanine. Of the read, only the CDR3 DNA is kept; its 42 bases are in frame from base 1. Ends trimmed: V by 6 bases, J by 9 bases; bases unmatched to a gene: 11. Sequences SEHNR (CDR1) and FQNEAQ (CDR2) are obtained from the germline V gene (reference sequence). The CDR3 regions of human TCRbeta chains were analyzed by immunosequencing. From the authors' description of their analysis: Repertoire TCRs were checked for matches against a reference library of SARS-CoV-2-specific TCRs that had been generated using the MIRA antigen-specificity platform. Breadth meant the fraction of unique TCRs that were SARS-CoV-2-associated, whereas depth meant the fraction of total T cells that were SARS-CoV-2-associated. Each spike-specific TCR was assigned to its reactive spike region and to a CD4 or CD8 class using the MIRA data. Log10-transformed breadth and depth values were compared by one-way ANOVA with Sidak's multiple comparisons tests. Entries here come from immuneACCESS through TCRdb and include only in-frame sequences with V and J called. Some clones fail to appear in such tables; in the studies checked, an unresolved V gene covers under half of the shortfall, and the cause of the remainder is unknown. V and J calls and clone size are copied from that table; D and trimming were computed from the DNA. This sample holds 100,000 to 150,000 clones; around 94% were observed only once. The ten largest make up around 7% of the sample.

The starting material was peripheral blood, obtained on day 0 of AZD1222 vaccination. This clonotype was obtained from an adult in good health. The chain is made from TRBV7-9 and TRBJ2-1, with TRBD1 matching 7 junction bases. The CDR3 in this case is CASSPGQYRSEQFF. The DNA reads TGTGCCAGCAGTCCGGGACAGTATCGCTCTGAGCAGTTCTTC.